This is a list of T cell receptor beta chains from one sample in a study of response to subunit inactivated influenza vaccine. TCRdb re-called the RT-PCR reads with MiXCR, one entry per CDR3 protein. The sample includes about 650,000 distinct CDR3 sequences, approximately 14% of them seen just once. This specimen consisted of PBMCs from blood, obtained 14 to 15 days before vaccination. The receptors derive from a man in his fifties or sixties who received an inactivated influenza vaccine. Each CDR3 is given with its conserved first and last residue. The D gene is left open where the match is weak. Not every row has a clone size; where given, it reads once, few, many or a size class.

TRBV10-3,.,TRBJ2-7,.,TGTGCCATCAGTGAGGCCATGGTCAGCTCCTACGAGCAGTACTTC,CAISEAMVSSYEQYF
TRBV4-2,few,TRBJ1-4,.,TGTGCCAGCAGCCAAGATACACAGAGACCTGAAAAACTGTTTTTT,CASSQDTQRPEKLFF
TRBV28,many,TRBJ1-1,.,TGTGCCAGCAGTTCGCTGCGGGGGAGAGCTTTCTTT,CASSSLRGRAFF
TRBV15,.,TRBJ2-2,TRBD2,TGTGCCACCAGCAGACCGACTAGCGGGAGAAAGTCCGGGGAGCTGTTTTTT,CATSRPTSGRKSGELFF
TRBV5-1,.,TRBJ2-2,.,TGCGCCAGCAGCTTGTTTAGAGATTCCGGGGAGCTGTTTTTT,CASSLFRDSGELFF
TRBV20-1,few,TRBJ2-5,.,TGCAGTGCTATGCGGTTTCAAGAGACCCAGTACTTC,CSAMRFQETQYF
TRBV4-1,few,TRBJ1-4,TRBD1,TGCGCCAGCAGCCTAAGCCACAGGGGCGACGAAAAACTGTTTTTT,CASSLSHRGDEKLFF
TRBV7-2,.,TRBJ2-5,TRBD2,TGTGCCAGCAGCTTATTAGCGGGAGGTCGTTTTGAGACCCAGTACTTC,CASSLLAGGRFETQYF
TRBV12-3/TRBV12-4,.,TRBJ2-3,TRBD2,TGTGCCAGCAGAACCGGGACTAGCCCAGATACGCAGTATTTT,CASRTGTSPDTQYF
TRBV2,.,TRBJ2-1,TRBD2,TGTGCCAGCAGCGTCTGGGCGGGAGGGGTTAACAATGAGCAGTTCTTC,CASSVWAGGVNNEQFF
TRBV10-3,few,TRBJ1-1,.,TGTGCCATCAGTGAGTTGGGGGGGGAAGCTTTCTTT,CAISELGGEAFF
TRBV28,.,TRBJ2-2,.,TGTGCCAGCCCCAGGGGCCACACCGGGGAGCTGTTTTTT,CASPRGHTGELFF
TRBV5-5,few,TRBJ2-7,.,TGTGCCAGCAGCTTGGAAGGGAACCCCTACGAGCAGTACTTC,CASSLEGNPYEQYF
TRBV18,few,TRBJ2-4,TRBD1,TGTGCCAGCTCACCCGGGACAGGGGCAAAAAACATTCAGTACTTC,CASSPGTGAKNIQYF
TRBV28,few,TRBJ1-5,.,TGTGCCAGCAGTTCTAATAAGGGACTTAGCAATCAGCCCCAGCATTTT,CASSSNKGLSNQPQHF
TRBV12-3/TRBV12-4,few,TRBJ2-1,TRBD2,TGTGCCAGCAGTTTCGGGGGTCTGACTAGCGGGAGGAGTTGGGGCTACAATGAGCAGTTCTTC,CASSFGGLTSGRSWGYNEQFF
TRBV5-1,.,TRBJ2-1,.,TGCGCCAGCAGCGTATCCCCCGACCCGGGCCGACCGAATGAGCAGTTCTTC,CASSVSPDPGRPNEQFF
TRBV5-1,many,TRBJ2-1,TRBD2,TGCGCCAGCAGCTTGAGTGTGACTAGCGGGAGCAATGAGCAGTTCTTC,CASSLSVTSGSNEQFF
TRBV28,many,TRBJ1-4,.,TGTGCCAGCAGTTTACTTGTAACGAGGGAAAAACTGTTTTTT,CASSLLVTREKLFF
TRBV7-8,.,TRBJ1-2,.,TGTGCCACCTCCCCCCTCAAGGGCTATGGCTACACCTTC,CATSPLKGYGYTF
TRBV20-1,many,TRBJ2-5,TRBD2,TGCAGTGCCGCCCCAAAATCCCTAGCGGGGGTTATTACGGAGACCCAGTACTTC,CSAAPKSLAGVITETQYF
TRBV12-3/TRBV12-4,many,TRBJ2-5,TRBD2,TGTGCCATCCGTGGACTAGCGGGAGACGAAGAGACCCAGTACTTC,CAIRGLAGDEETQYF
TRBV12-3/TRBV12-4,once,TRBJ2-7,.,TGTGCCAGCAGTTTCGCCTACGTGCAGTACTTC,CASSFAYVQYF
TRBV20-1,few,TRBJ2-5,.,TGCAGTGCTAGAGATTTGCAGGCCCTCCGCCAAGAGACCCAGTACTTC,CSARDLQALRQETQYF
TRBV6-2/TRBV6-3,few,TRBJ2-3,TRBD1,TGTGCCAGCAGTTACTCGCCGGGACAGGGGTCCACAGATACGCAGTATTTT,CASSYSPGQGSTDTQYF
TRBV6-2/TRBV6-3,.,TRBJ2-1,.,TGTGCCAGCAGCCGCGGGACACTCAACTACAATGAGCAGTTCTTC,CASSRGTLNYNEQFF
TRBV12-3/TRBV12-4,.,TRBJ2-7,TRBD1,TGTGCCAGCAGATACGAGGGACAGGGCTACGAGCAGTACTTC,CASRYEGQGYEQYF
TRBV6-1,.,TRBJ1-5,TRBD1,TGTGCCAGCACTAGTAGACAGGGGCACAGCAATCAGCCCCAGCATTTT,CASTSRQGHSNQPQHF
TRBV4-3,few,TRBJ1-2,.,TGCGCCAGCAGCCAAGCCGGGGGGCCTGTCGGCTACACCTTC,CASSQAGGPVGYTF
TRBV20-1,.,TRBJ2-5,.,TGCAGTGCTAGACTGGGGGGATTACAAGAGACCCAGTACTTC,CSARLGGLQETQYF
TRBV5-1,few,TRBJ2-7,TRBD1,TGCGCCAGCAGCCTCGGGCAGGGGGTCTCCTACGAGCAGTACTTC,CASSLGQGVSYEQYF
TRBV7-9,.,TRBJ1-1,.,TGTGCCAGCAGCTTAGCGGGGGCCGAGAACACTGAAGCTTTCTTT,CASSLAGAENTEAFF
TRBV6-1,.,TRBJ2-7,.,TGTGCCAGCAGTGAAGGTTTCTACGAGCAGTACTTC,CASSEGFYEQYF
TRBV3-1,many,TRBJ2-7,TRBD2,TGTGCCAGCAGCATCCGCTGGGGTAGCGGGAGCAACGAGCAGTACTTC,CASSIRWGSGSNEQYF
TRBV20-1,many,TRBJ2-7,TRBD2,TGCAGTGCGAGCCCTAGCGGGGGGTCGTCCTACGAGCAGTACTTC,CSASPSGGSSYEQYF
TRBV6-1,many,TRBJ1-5,.,TGTGCCAGCAGTGGCCCGGGACAAAGAATTGCACATCAGCCCCAGCATTTT,CASSGPGQRIAHQPQHF
TRBV5-1,few,TRBJ1-1,.,TGCGCCAGCAGAAATGAGGGGGGGACGGCGGCTTTCTTT,CASRNEGGTAAFF
TRBV6-5,many,TRBJ2-3,TRBD1,TGTGCCAGCAGTTCCCGACAGGGGTATTTAACAGATACGCAGTATTTT,CASSSRQGYLTDTQYF
TRBV27,.,TRBJ2-6,.,TGTGCCAGCACCTCTCGAGGAGCCAACGTCCTGACTTTC,CASTSRGANVLTF
TRBV9,.,TRBJ2-7,.,TGTGCCAGCAGCGTAGGTCGTGGCAGGACTCTCTACGAGCAGTACTTC,CASSVGRGRTLYEQYF
TRBV5-1,few,TRBJ2-7,TRBD1,TGCGCCAGCAGCTTGGGACAGGGCGTATACTTC,CASSLGQGVYF